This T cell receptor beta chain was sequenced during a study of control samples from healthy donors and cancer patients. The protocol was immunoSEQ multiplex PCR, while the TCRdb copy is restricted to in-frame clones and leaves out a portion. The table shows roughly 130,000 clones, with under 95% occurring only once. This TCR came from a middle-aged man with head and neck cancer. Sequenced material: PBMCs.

The CDR3: CASSLGRGDTDTQYF. The DNA of the CDR3 is TGTGCCAGCAGCTTGGGGCGGGGGGACACAGATACGCAGTATTTT. V is TRBV11-3 and J is TRBJ2-3; 8 bases are a match to TRBD2. Germline V gene data show CDR1 as SGHNT and CDR2 as YENEEA. The V and J ends lost 3 bases and 2 bases, in that order; junction bases with no gene match: 4. This CDR3 is 15 amino acids long.